Below, 27 T cell receptor beta chains from the same sample are listed, as sequenced in a study of cytomegalovirus exposure and HLA in healthy donors. The PCR used 60 Vbeta and 13 Jbeta primers. Only in-frame clones appear in the TCRdb table, and some are missing; sequencing was by immunoSEQ multiplex PCR. Here the sample spans 150,000 or so clones, about three quarters being singletons. Sequencing used PBMCs. The receptors here all came from a man aged 35 to 55 in good health and CMV-seropositive.

The rearrangement uses TRBV15 and TRBJ2-5; D may be TRBD1 (5 bases). Trimming stripped 0 bases from V and 4 bases from J, with 24 bases between. The CDR3 runs to 19 residues. Germline values: CDR1 LNHNV, CDR2 YYDKDF (reference sequence). CDR3 bases: TGTGCCACCAGCAGAGATGCGATGGTGGGTAGGGGTAGGAGAGAGACCCAGTACTTC. It encodes CATSRDAMVGRGRRETQYF.

The V gene is TRBV20-1, the J gene TRBJ2-7; 7 bases are shared with TRBD1. There are 11 residues in the CDR3. J lost 4 bases, V lost 5 bases, and 2 bases had no gene match. Germline V CDR1 and CDR2: DFQATT, SNEGSKA (reference sequence). Written as DNA, the CDR3 is TGCAGTGCTTACAGGGGATACGAGCAGTACTTC. Its translation is CSAYRGYEQYF.

On this clone: Other DNA sequences in this sample translate to the same CDR3. The V and J genes are TRBV7-3 and TRBJ2-5, with D perhaps being TRBD1 or TRBD2 (5 bases each). The CDR3 runs 13 residues. V lost 5 bases, J lost 5 bases, and 12 bases lay in between. CDR1 SGHTA and CDR2 FQGTGA come from the germline V gene. CDR3 loop: CASSLSGHETQYF. CDR3 nucleotide sequence: TGTGCCAGCAGCCTAAGCGGACACGAGACCCAGTACTTC.

The chain carries TRBV29-1 and TRBJ2-3; 9 bases are a match to TRBD1. This CDR3 is built from 14 residues. Germline V gene data show CDR1 as SQVTM and CDR2 as ANQGSEA. Trimming removed 5 bases from V and 0 bases from J; junction bases left unmatched: 3. CDR3 protein: CSVLGQGSTDTQYF. CDR3 bases: TGCAGCGTTCTGGGACAGGGAAGCACAGATACGCAGTATTTT.

This clone showed up just a few times. The chain carries TRBV7-2 and TRBJ1-2; the D is unclear. The germline V gene has CDR1 SGHTA and CDR2 FQGNSA. Trimming left V 4 bases short and J 8 bases short, with 14 bases between. The CDR3 is made up of 13 amino acids. CDR3: CASSSYANHGYTF. CDR3 nucleotides: TGTGCCAGCAGCTCCTATGCCAATCACGGCTACACCTTC.

This clone has only one observation. The rearrangement links TRBV4-3 to TRBJ2-7, with 10 bases fitting TRBD2. The CDR3 spans 15 residues. V lost 1 base and J lost 4; bases outside the gene matches: 4. Germline V gene sequence: CDR1 LGHNA, CDR2 YSLEER. The DNA of the CDR3 is TGCGCCAGCAGCCAAGGGACTAGCGGAGGATACGAGCAGTACTTC. Its protein is CASSQGTSGGYEQYF.

V usage is TRBV4-1 and J usage is TRBJ2-3; no firm D call. Trimming left V 2 bases short and J 0 bases short, with 9 bases between. This CDR3 is 15 amino acids long. Germline CDR1 reads MGHRA; CDR2 reads YSYEKL. In nucleotides, the CDR3 is TGCGCCAGCAGCCAAAGAGGTGGGAGCACAGATACGCAGTATTTT. Translation gives CASSQRGGSTDTQYF.

The chain links TRBV29-1 to TRBJ1-2, with a possible D match to TRBD1 (6 bases). V dropped 0 bases and J dropped 3 bases, with 17 bases sitting between them. Germline CDR1 SQVTM, CDR2 ANQGSEA. This CDR3 spans 16 amino acids. CDR3 in DNA: TGCAGCGTTGAAGATCGGGGGGGGGCAACGTACTATGGCTACACCTTC. Its translation: CSVEDRGGATYYGYTF.

The V gene is TRBV15, the J gene TRBJ1-1; 9 bases align to TRBD1. V gave up 2 bases and J gave up 7 bases; unmatched junction bases: 5. Germline V CDR1 and CDR2: LNHNV, YYDKDF (reference sequence). This CDR3 comprises 14 residues. CDR3 protein: CATSRRLDRGEAFF. DNA for the CDR3: TGTGCCACCAGCAGAAGGCTGGACAGGGGTGAAGCTTTCTTT.

DNA of the CDR3: TGTGCCAGCAGTCAAAGGGGCATCTATGGCTACACCTTC. It yields the protein CASSQRGIYGYTF. This chain uses TRBV27 with TRBJ1-2; TRBD1 might be the D (5 bases). CDR3 length: 13 residues. V dropped 5 bases and J dropped 4 bases, with 11 bases sitting between them. CDR1 is MNHEY, CDR2 SMNVEV, per germline (reference sequence).

In DNA, the CDR3 is TGCAGCGTCCCCAAGGACAGTGAAGCTTTCTTT. It is translated as CSVPKDSEAFF. The V and J genes are TRBV29-1 and TRBJ1-1, with D perhaps TRBD1 (6 bases). V was cut by 6 bases and J by 7 bases, with 12 bases left in between. The CDR3 has 11 amino acids. Germline V gives CDR1 SQVTM, CDR2 ANQGSEA.

J is TRBJ2-3 and V is TRBV19; D is unclear. Trimming took off 5 bases at V and 0 bases at J, with 18 bases between the two ends. This CDR3 is 17 amino acids long. CDR1 LNHDA and CDR2 SQIVND come from the germline V gene (reference sequence). This CDR3 reads CASSPRRLPASTDTQYF. DNA of the CDR3: TGTGCCAGTAGTCCCCGCCGACTGCCTGCTAGCACAGATACGCAGTATTTT.

V is TRBV28 and J is TRBJ2-7; D is undetermined. Germline values: CDR1 MDHEN, CDR2 SYDVKM. The CDR3 runs 12 residues. Trimming cost V 6 bases and J 6 bases, with 12 bases left between them. The CDR3 sequence: CASSPPYGEQYF. CDR3 nucleotides: TGTGCCAGCAGCCCCCCCTACGGCGAGCAGTACTTC.

V and J are TRBV19 and TRBJ2-4; the match to TRBD1 covers 8 bases. The V segment lost 11 bases and the J segment 0 bases; nucleotides outside the gene matches: 9. The CDR3 has 15 residues. Germline V gene sequence: CDR1 LNHDA, CDR2 SQIVND (reference sequence). This CDR3 is CASSGTGLAKNIQYF. CDR3 bases: TGTGCCTCTTCCGGGACAGGACTAGCCAAAAACATTCAGTACTTC.

The V gene is TRBV28, the J gene TRBJ1-1; the D is unclear. This CDR3 is 14 amino acids long. V dropped 3 bases and J dropped 1 base, with 9 bases sitting between them. Germline-derived CDR1 and CDR2 are MDHEN and SYDVKM. The CDR3 sequence is CASSFSKRNTEAFF. The CDR3 DNA sequence: TGTGCCAGCAGTTTTAGTAAACGGAACACTGAAGCTTTCTTT.

The chain recombines TRBV2 with TRBJ1-1; D is unresolved. The CDR3 sequence is 11 residues long. The ends were cut back, 3 bases at V and 6 bases at J, with 5 bases in the middle. Germline CDR1 is SNHLY and CDR2 is FYNNEI. CDR3 DNA: TGTGCCAGCAGTGATCTTTCTGAAGCTTTCTTT. It encodes CASSDLSEAFF.

The V call is TRBV6-6, the J call TRBJ1-1; TRBD1 is a possible D gene (5 bases). V lost 2 bases, J lost 1 base, and 8 bases lay in between. The CDR3 runs 14 residues. Germline-derived CDR1 and CDR2 are MNHNY and SVGAGI (reference sequence). The CDR3 coding sequence is TGTGCCAGCAGTTACGAAGGGGCGAACACTGAAGCTTTCTTT. Translating gives CASSYEGANTEAFF.

V is TRBV5-1 and J is TRBJ1-6, with TRBD1 matching 7 bases. Germline V gene data show CDR1 as SGHRS and CDR2 as YFSETQ. This CDR3 spans 16 amino acids. Trimming cost V 5 bases and J 4 bases; bases outside gene matches: 9. CDR3 nucleotide sequence: TGCGCCAGCAGGACGTACGGGACAGCTTATAATTCACCCCTCCACTTT. This translates into CASRTYGTAYNSPLHF.

The genes are TRBV7-9 and TRBJ2-1; 15 positions agree with TRBD2. The CDR3 runs 15 residues. J lost 9 bases, V lost 5 bases, and 5 bases had no gene match. Germline V gene data show CDR1 as SEHNR and CDR2 as FQNEAQ (reference sequence). CDR3 DNA sequence: TGTGCCAGCAGCAATGGACTAGCGGGAGGGGTTGAGCAGTTCTTC. Translating gives CASSNGLAGGVEQFF.

The rearrangement uses TRBV4-3 and TRBJ1-1, with D perhaps TRBD1 (6 bases). The V end lost 3 bases, the J end lost 1 base, and 9 bases lay between the germline ends. The CDR3 is 14 residues long. Per the germline V gene, CDR1 is LGHNA and CDR2 is YSLEER. The DNA of the CDR3 is TGCGCCAGCAGCCACCGCAGGGGGAACACTGAAGCTTTCTTT. This encodes CASSHRRGNTEAFF.

With regard to this clone: The identical CDR3 is also encoded by other nucleotide sequences in the sample. This chain joins TRBV5-1 and TRBJ2-2, with 8 nucleotides matching TRBD2. Germline-derived CDR1 and CDR2 are SGHRS and YFSETQ. This CDR3 has 15 amino acids. Germline trimming cut 1 base from V and 1 base from J; bases unmatched to any gene: 0. CDR3 loop: CASSLLAGNTGELFF. The CDR3 bases are TGCGCCAGCAGCTTGCTAGCGGGGAACACCGGGGAGCTGTTTTTT.

The chain joins TRBV7-9 to TRBJ1-4; no clear D gene. Germline CDR1 and CDR2: SEHNR and FQNEAQ (reference sequence). V lost 5 bases to trimming and J lost 0 bases, with 7 bases between them. The CDR3 totals 14 residues. Here the CDR3 reads CASSPGATNEKLFF. The CDR3 DNA follows: TGTGCCAGCAGCCCCGGAGCAACTAATGAAAAACTGTTTTTT.

This clone was seen a few times. CDR3 in amino acids: CASSGTGTGADEKLFF. DNA of the CDR3: TGTGCCAGTAGTGGAACCGGGACAGGAGCGGATGAAAAACTGTTTTTT. The J gene is TRBJ1-4, the V gene TRBV19; 8 bases line up with TRBD1. The V and J ends lost 5 bases and 6 bases, in that order; junction bases with no gene match: 11. This CDR3 comprises 16 residues. Germline CDR1 is LNHDA and CDR2 is SQIVND (reference sequence).

The chain employs TRBV11-3 and TRBJ2-1; D is possibly TRBD2 (6 bases). V lost 1 base, J lost 2 bases, and 21 bases lay in between. The CDR3 runs 19 residues. Germline lookup yields CDR1 SGHNT and CDR2 YENEEA. The CDR3 protein is CASSLAPASAGYPYNEQFF. The CDR3 coding sequence is TGTGCCAGCAGCTTAGCCCCCGCGAGCGCGGGATACCCCTACAATGAGCAGTTCTTC.

The J gene is TRBJ1-1, the V gene TRBV6-5, with no clear D. Germline values: CDR1 MNHEY, CDR2 SVGAGI. CDR3 length: 13 residues. Trimming shortened V by 7 bases and J by 2 bases, and 11 bases separated the two germline ends. The CDR3 nucleotides read TGTGCCAGCATCAAGCGGGGAAACACTGAAGCTTTCTTT. Translation: CASIKRGNTEAFF.

V and J are TRBV12-5 and TRBJ1-1, with unresolved D. The V end was cut by 2 bases, the J end by 1 base, with 8 bases between. CDR3 length: 14 amino acids. Germline loops: CDR1 LGHNT, CDR2 FRNRAP. The CDR3: CASGLRIGNTEAFF. The CDR3 bases are TGTGCTAGTGGTTTGCGCATCGGGAACACTGAAGCTTTCTTT.

CDR3: CASSSFGSSGNEKLFF. The CDR3 DNA reads as TGTGCCAGTAGTTCGTTCGGATCTTCGGGTAATGAAAAACTGTTTTTT. The chain joins TRBV19 to TRBJ1-4, with D unclear. Germline V gene lookup returns CDR1 LNHDA and CDR2 SQIVND (reference sequence). The CDR3 totals 16 residues. Trimming took 5 bases from V and 4 from J, leaving 17 bases between them.